This record concerns one T cell receptor beta chain sequence. No antigen is known for it. The junction shows a germline mismatch at one end, possibly a read error. Donors likely had unrecorded immune exposures despite being nominally healthy when sampled. This record belongs to a study of cytomegalovirus exposure and HLA in healthy donors. Notes on the study in general: A later analysis reportedly found fewer N-insertions in an Asian-associated ancestry cluster than the roughly 670-donor mean. Analysis was carried out at a later point, and it linked a missense DCLRE1C variant to TCR beta V- and J-gene trimming.

This CDR3 has 14 amino acids. From germline, CDR1 is SSHAT and CDR2 FNYEAQ (reference sequence). PCR primers comprised 60 Vbeta and 13 Jbeta primers. TCRdb's copy holds only in-frame clones and misses some; the assay was immunoSEQ multiplex PCR. The sample lists 65,000 to 100,000 clones, around 79% seen once, with around 15% in the top ten. This TCR was sampled from a woman in her 40s in good health and CMV-seropositive. The J gene is TRBJ1-3, the V gene TRBV7-7; perhaps TRBD1 as D (6 bases). The sequenced sample consisted of PBMCs. The CDR3 loop is CASSSDSSGNTIYF. Written as DNA, the CDR3 is TGTGCTAGCAGCTCGGACAGCTCTGGAAACACCATATATTTT.